This passage covers 22 T cell receptor beta chains from one sample sequenced in a study of response to subunit inactivated influenza vaccine. TCRdb used MiXCR to reprocess the RT-PCR reads, holding one entry per CDR3 protein. The sample gives around 540,000 distinct CDR3 sequences, 12% of which show up once; about 9.4% is in the top ten. The sample in question was PBMCs from blood, obtained on the day of vaccination. Every receptor here comes from a man aged 50-60 years who received an inactivated influenza vaccine.

The chain joins TRBV6-1 to TRBJ2-7, with TRBD1 matching 9 bases. The V and J ends lost 6 bases and 2 bases, in that order; junction bases with no gene match: 8. This CDR3 comprises 15 residues. CDR1 MNHNS and CDR2 SASEGT come from the germline V gene. The DNA of the CDR3 is TGTGCCAGCAGACCTCGACAGGGGGAAGCCTACGAGCAGTACTTC. Translated, it gives CASRPRQGEAYEQYF.

This clonotype was seen more than once but under ten times. The chain employs TRBV5-1 and TRBJ2-5; 9 positions agree with TRBD2. The germline V gene encodes CDR1 SGHRS and CDR2 YFSETQ. The CDR3 length is 15 residues. The ends lost 0 bases at V and 3 bases at J; junction bases unmatched: 3. This chain's CDR3 is CASSLVLAGKETQYF. For the CDR3, the DNA is TGCGCCAGCAGCTTGGTGCTAGCGGGGAAAGAGACCCAGTACTTC.

The V gene is TRBV10-3, the J gene TRBJ2-7; TRBD1 aligns across 8 bases. The CDR3 covers 13 residues. Germline CDR1 is ENHRY and CDR2 is SYGVKD. Trimming cost V 6 bases and J 1 base; bases outside gene matches: 2. The CDR3 loop reads CAIRDRVSYEQYF. The CDR3 DNA reads TGTGCCATCAGGGACAGGGTATCCTACGAGCAGTACTTC.

This clonotype was seen more than once but under ten times. The V and J genes are TRBV28 and TRBJ2-7; 8 bases are a match to TRBD1. Germline CDR1 MDHEN, CDR2 SYDVKM. J gave up 2 bases and V 4 bases, and 7 bases lay outside the gene matches. The CDR3 is 15 amino acids. The CDR3 is CASSWDRINPYEQYF. For the CDR3, the DNA is TGTGCCAGCAGTTGGGACAGGATTAATCCCTACGAGCAGTACTTC.

V is TRBV7-9 and J is TRBJ1-1; a possible D gene is TRBD1 (5 bases). The V gene lost 1 base and the J gene lost 0 bases, with 12 bases spanning the gap. Germline V gene data show CDR1 as SEHNR and CDR2 as FQNEAQ (reference sequence). The CDR3 runs 16 residues. CDR3 protein: CASSLGLWGVNTEAFF. The CDR3 coding sequence is TGTGCCAGCAGCTTAGGTCTTTGGGGGGTGAACACTGAAGCTTTCTTT. The full variable domain, with the rest looked up from reference TRBV7-9 and TRBJ1-1, is DTGVSQNPRHKITKRGQNVTFRCDPISEHNRLYWYRQTLGQGPEFLTYFQNEAQLEKSRLLSDRFSAERPKGSFSTLEIQRTEQGDSAMYLCASSLGLWGVNTEAFFGQGTRLTVV.

The V gene is TRBV11-2, the J gene TRBJ2-5, with unresolved D. The CDR3 consists of 13 residues. In germline, CDR1 is SGHAT, CDR2 FQNNGV. Trimming removed 5 bases from V and 9 bases from J, with 16 bases in between. This chain's CDR3 is CASSHVQDVSQYF. The CDR3 DNA reads TGTGCCAGCAGCCATGTCCAGGATGTTTCCCAGTACTTC.

DNA of the CDR3: TGTGCCAGCAGTTTATACATGAACACTGAAGCTTTCTTT. Amino acid sequence: CASSLYMNTEAFF. The V and J genes are TRBV28 and TRBJ1-1; no definite D call. V gave up 1 base and J gave up 0 bases, with 3 bases separating them. The germline CDR1 and CDR2 sequences are MDHEN and SYDVKM. The CDR3 contains 13 residues.

This clonotype was found many times. V usage is TRBV7-2 and J usage is TRBJ2-5, with D tentatively TRBD1 (5 bases). Germline V CDR1 and CDR2: SGHTA, FQGNSA. CDR3 length: 13 residues. Trimming left V 4 bases short and J 4 bases short, with 10 bases between. The CDR3 DNA sequence: TGTGCCAGCAGCTCCCAGGGTGGAGAGACCCAGTACTTC. It codes for CASSSQGGETQYF.

This chain uses TRBV2 with TRBJ2-4; 9 bases line up with TRBD2. Germline trimming cut 1 base from V and 5 bases from J; bases unmatched to any gene: 6. Germline CDR1 and CDR2: SNHLY and FYNNEI. The CDR3 is 16 residues long. The CDR3 here is CASSEGERGEQNIQYF. The CDR3 DNA reads as TGTGCCAGCAGTGAAGGAGAGCGGGGGGAGCAAAACATTCAGTACTTC.

This clonotype was seen more than once but under ten times. V is TRBV5-1 and J is TRBJ2-7, with a possible D match to TRBD1 (6 bases). The CDR3 is made up of 13 amino acids. Trimming cost V 2 bases and J 4 bases, with 10 bases left between them. Germline-derived CDR1 and CDR2 are SGHRS and YFSETQ. CDR3 DNA: TGCGCCAGCAGCTTAGGGGGATTATACGAGCAGTACTTC. Translating gives CASSLGGLYEQYF.

This clonotype was seen only a few times. V gene TRBV11-1 combines with J gene TRBJ2-2, with no clear D. CDR1 and CDR2 (germline): SGHAT, FQDESV (reference sequence). Deletions cut 3 bases from V and 7 bases from J, with 6 bases between. This CDR3 spans 12 amino acids. As DNA, the CDR3 is TGTGCCAGCAGCTTGTACGTCGGGGAGCTGTTTTTT. It codes for CASSLYVGELFF.

The rearrangement links TRBV12-3 or TRBV12-4 to TRBJ1-1; D is perhaps TRBD1 (6 bases). The length of the CDR3 is 16 residues. V shed 5 bases and J shed 1 base, with 17 bases lying between them. The CDR3 protein is CASSLYWGAGNTEAFF. The CDR3 DNA reads TGTGCCAGCAGTCTCTATTGGGGGGCTGGGAACACTGAAGCTTTCTTT.

This clonotype was recorded a few times. The V gene is TRBV7-8, the J gene TRBJ2-2; either TRBD1 or TRBD2 may supply D (6 bases each). This CDR3 is 14 amino acids long. Germline V gives CDR1 SGHVS, CDR2 FQNEAQ. V was pared by 1 base and J by 7 bases, with 10 bases between. The CDR3 here is CASSLEGGGGELFF. The CDR3 region has the DNA TGTGCCAGCAGCTTAGAGGGGGGAGGCGGGGAGCTGTTTTTT.

The chain couples TRBV18 to TRBJ2-1, with TRBD2 identical over 10 bases. The trim removed 5 bases at V and 5 bases at J, leaving 3 bases unmatched. Germline V lookup: CDR1 KGHSH, CDR2 LQKENI. This CDR3 contains 14 residues. The CDR3 sequence: CASSKLAGNNEQFF. The CDR3 DNA is TGTGCCAGCTCAAAACTAGCGGGAAACAATGAGCAGTTCTTC.

The chain couples TRBV10-3 to TRBJ2-3; the match to TRBD2 covers 13 bases. The CDR3 covers 16 residues. V was clipped by 7 bases and J by 2 bases; unmatched bases: 6. Germline lookup yields CDR1 ENHRY and CDR2 SYGVKD. In nucleotides, the CDR3 is TGTGCCATCAAATCGGGACTAGCGGGATTCACAGATACGCAGTATTTT. Protein product: CAIKSGLAGFTDTQYF.

The V and J genes are TRBV5-4 and TRBJ2-5, with D perhaps matching TRBD2 (5 bases). The CDR3 has 15 residues. The germline V gene encodes CDR1 SGHNT and CDR2 YYREEE (reference sequence). Trimming took off 4 bases at V and 2 bases at J, with 15 bases between the two ends. The CDR3 bases are TGTGCCAGCAGCAATGATCCGGGATCTCAAGAGACCCAGTACTTC. Its translation is CASSNDPGSQETQYF. Full variable domain (remainder filled in from reference TRBV5-4 and TRBJ2-5): ETGVTQSPTHLIKTRGQQVTLRCSSQSGHNTVSWYQQALGQGPQFIFQYYREEENGRGNFPPRFSGLQFPNYSSELNVNALELDDSALYLCASSNDPGSQETQYFGPGTRLLVL.

The chain joins TRBV20-1 to TRBJ1-1; weak D call: TRBD1 (6 bases). CDR1 and CDR2 from the germline V gene are DFQATT and SNEGSKA (reference sequence). Trimming cost V 0 bases and J 1 base, with 12 bases left between them. This CDR3 spans 15 amino acids. CDR3 loop: CSARDGGHANTEAFF. The CDR3 DNA sequence: TGCAGTGCTAGAGATGGGGGACATGCGAACACTGAAGCTTTCTTT.

Only a few counts were recorded for this clonotype. The gene calls are TRBV29-1 and TRBJ2-7; D possibly corresponds to TRBD1 (6 bases). Germline V gene lookup returns CDR1 SQVTM and CDR2 ANQGSEA. The V end lost 4 bases, the J end lost 1 base, and 14 bases lay between the germline ends. The CDR3 sequence is 14 residues long. CDR3 sequence (DNA): TGCAGCGTTGGTGGCAGGGGCCCGTCCTACGAGCAGTACTTC. Protein: CSVGGRGPSYEQYF.

J is TRBJ2-1 and V is TRBV3-1; 7 nucleotides line up with TRBD1. Germline values: CDR1 LGHDT, CDR2 YNNKEL (reference sequence). CDR3 length: 16 amino acids. Trimming removed 6 bases from V and 3 bases from J; junction bases left unmatched: 11. CDR3 amino acids: CASRQGRSFHYNEQFF. For the CDR3, the DNA is TGTGCCAGCAGACAGGGGAGAAGCTTCCACTACAATGAGCAGTTCTTC.

The table lists this clonotype with a few counts. The chain couples TRBV6-1 to TRBJ2-6, with 8 bases lining up with TRBD1. V shed 5 bases, J shed 0 bases, and the junction held 9 bases outside the gene matches. Germline V gene sequence: CDR1 MNHNS, CDR2 SASEGT. This CDR3 comprises 18 residues. As DNA, the CDR3 is TGTGCCAGCAGTCCGGGGACAGGTTTCCCCTCTGGGGCCAACGTCCTGACTTTC. Amino acid sequence: CASSPGTGFPSGANVLTF.

This clonotype was found a few times. The chain joins TRBV20-1 to TRBJ2-2; 11 positions agree with TRBD2. After removal of 3 bases from V and 2 bases from J, the junction contained 5 bases not matched to a gene. Germline loops: CDR1 DFQATT, CDR2 SNEGSKA (reference sequence). The CDR3 sequence is 16 residues long. In nucleotides, the CDR3 is TGCAGTGCTAGCTCGACTAGCGGGGCCAACACCGGGGAGCTGTTTTTT. Its protein product is CSASSTSGANTGELFF.

The chain links TRBV20-1 to TRBJ2-2; D unresolved. The CDR3 spans 14 residues. Trimming took off 4 bases at V and 4 bases at J, with 13 bases between the two ends. The germline gives CDR1 DFQATT, CDR2 SNEGSKA (reference sequence). The CDR3 sequence is CSAKPGGPTGELFF. The CDR3 coding sequence is TGCAGTGCTAAGCCGGGTGGGCCCACCGGGGAGCTGTTTTTT.